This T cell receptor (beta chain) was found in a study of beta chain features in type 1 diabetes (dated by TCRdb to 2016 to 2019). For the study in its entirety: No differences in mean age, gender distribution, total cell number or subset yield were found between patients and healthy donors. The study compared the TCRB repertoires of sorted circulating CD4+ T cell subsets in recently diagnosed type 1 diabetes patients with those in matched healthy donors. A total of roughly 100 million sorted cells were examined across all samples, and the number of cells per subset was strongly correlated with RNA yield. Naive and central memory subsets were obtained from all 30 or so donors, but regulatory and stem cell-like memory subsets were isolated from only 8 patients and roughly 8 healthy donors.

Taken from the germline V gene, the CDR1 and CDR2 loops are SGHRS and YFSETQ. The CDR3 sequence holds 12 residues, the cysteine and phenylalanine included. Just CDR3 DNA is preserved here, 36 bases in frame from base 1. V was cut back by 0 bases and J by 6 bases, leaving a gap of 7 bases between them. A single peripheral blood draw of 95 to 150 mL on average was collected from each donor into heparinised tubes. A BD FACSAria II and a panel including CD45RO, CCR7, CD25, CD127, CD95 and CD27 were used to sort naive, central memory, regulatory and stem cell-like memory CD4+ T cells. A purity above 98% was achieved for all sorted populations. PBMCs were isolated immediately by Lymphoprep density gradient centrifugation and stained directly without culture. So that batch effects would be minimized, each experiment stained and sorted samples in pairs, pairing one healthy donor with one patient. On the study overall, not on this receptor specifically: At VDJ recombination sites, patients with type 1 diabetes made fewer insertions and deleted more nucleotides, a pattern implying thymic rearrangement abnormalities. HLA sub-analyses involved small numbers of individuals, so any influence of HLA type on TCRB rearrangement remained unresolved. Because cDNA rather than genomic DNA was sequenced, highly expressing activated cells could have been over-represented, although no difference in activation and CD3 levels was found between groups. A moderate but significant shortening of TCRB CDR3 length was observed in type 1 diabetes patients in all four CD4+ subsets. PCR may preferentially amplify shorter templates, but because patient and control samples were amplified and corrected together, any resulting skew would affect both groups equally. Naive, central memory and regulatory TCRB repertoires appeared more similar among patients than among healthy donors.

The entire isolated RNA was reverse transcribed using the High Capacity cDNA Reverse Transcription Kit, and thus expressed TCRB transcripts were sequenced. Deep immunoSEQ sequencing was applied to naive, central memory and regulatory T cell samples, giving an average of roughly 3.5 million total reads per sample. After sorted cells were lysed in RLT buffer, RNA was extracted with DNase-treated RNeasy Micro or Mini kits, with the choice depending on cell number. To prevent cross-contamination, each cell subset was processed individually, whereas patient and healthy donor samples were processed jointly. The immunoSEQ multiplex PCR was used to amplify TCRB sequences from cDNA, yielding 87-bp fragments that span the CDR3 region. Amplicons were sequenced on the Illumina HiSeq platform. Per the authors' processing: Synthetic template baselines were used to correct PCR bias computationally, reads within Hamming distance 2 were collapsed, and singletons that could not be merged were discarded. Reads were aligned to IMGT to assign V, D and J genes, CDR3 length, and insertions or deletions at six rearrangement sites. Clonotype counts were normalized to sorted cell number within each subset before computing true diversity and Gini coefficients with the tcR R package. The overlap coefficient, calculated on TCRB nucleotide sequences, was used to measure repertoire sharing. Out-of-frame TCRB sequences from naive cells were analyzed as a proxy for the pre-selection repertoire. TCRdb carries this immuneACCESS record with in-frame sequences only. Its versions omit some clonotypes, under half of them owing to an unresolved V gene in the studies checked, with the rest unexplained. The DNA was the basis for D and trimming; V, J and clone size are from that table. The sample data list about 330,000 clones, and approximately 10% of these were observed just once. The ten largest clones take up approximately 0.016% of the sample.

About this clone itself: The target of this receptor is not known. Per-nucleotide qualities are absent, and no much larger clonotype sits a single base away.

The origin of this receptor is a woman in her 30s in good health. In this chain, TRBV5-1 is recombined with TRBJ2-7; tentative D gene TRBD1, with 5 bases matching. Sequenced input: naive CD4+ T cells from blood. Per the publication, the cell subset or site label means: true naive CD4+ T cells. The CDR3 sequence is CASSLGGGEQYF. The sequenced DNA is TGCGCCAGCAGCTTGGGGGGCGGCGAGCAGTACTTC.